Listed here is a single T cell receptor (beta chain). Its antigen remains unidentified. The data belong to a study of PD-L1 blockade in urothelial cancer. Study-level findings and limits: Below-median TCR clonality that was measured in pretreatment blood predicted better survival.

Repertoires were generated with immunoSEQ multiplex PCR, while TCRdb's copy carries only in-frame clones and drops some. The table has some 25,000 clones, approximately 86% seen once; the top ten hold approximately 30%. Losses at the gene ends were 4 bases for V and 8 bases for J; bases not matched to a gene: 9. The CDR3 loop spans 14 amino acids. Germline CDR1 is SGDLS and CDR2 is YYNGEE. The sequencing here drew on PBMCs, taken around atezolizumab (anti-PD-L1) treatment. The rearrangement links TRBV9 to TRBJ1-3, with 7 bases identical to TRBD1. The TCR sequence derives from a man in his fifties or sixties with urothelial cancer. As DNA, the CDR3 is TGTGCCAGCAGCTCCCGGACAGGCTGGGACACCATATATTTT. This codes for CASSSRTGWDTIYF.